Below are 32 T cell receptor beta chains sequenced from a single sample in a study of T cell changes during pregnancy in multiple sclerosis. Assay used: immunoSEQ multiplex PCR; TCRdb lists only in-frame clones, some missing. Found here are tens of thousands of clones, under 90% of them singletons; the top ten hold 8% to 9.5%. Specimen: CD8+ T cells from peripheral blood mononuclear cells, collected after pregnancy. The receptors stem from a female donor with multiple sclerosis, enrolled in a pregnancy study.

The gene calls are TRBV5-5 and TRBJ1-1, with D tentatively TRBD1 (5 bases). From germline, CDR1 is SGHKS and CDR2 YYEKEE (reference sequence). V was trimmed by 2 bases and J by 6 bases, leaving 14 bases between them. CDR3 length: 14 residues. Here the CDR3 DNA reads TGTGCCAGCAGCTTACAGGAGGGTAGGGCTGAAGCTTTCTTT. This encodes CASSLQEGRAEAFF.

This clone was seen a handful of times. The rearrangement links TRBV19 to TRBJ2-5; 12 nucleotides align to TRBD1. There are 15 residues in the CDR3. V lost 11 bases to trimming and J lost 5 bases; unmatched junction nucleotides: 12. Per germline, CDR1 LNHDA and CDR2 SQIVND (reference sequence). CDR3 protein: CAAGVGTGGWETQYF. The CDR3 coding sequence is TGTGCCGCAGGAGTTGGGACAGGGGGCTGGGAGACCCAGTACTTC.

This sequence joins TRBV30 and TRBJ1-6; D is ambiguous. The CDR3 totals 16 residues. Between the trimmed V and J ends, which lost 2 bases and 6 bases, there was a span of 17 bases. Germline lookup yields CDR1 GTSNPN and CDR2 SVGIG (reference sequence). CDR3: CAWSPDPGSFNSPLHF. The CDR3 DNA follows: TGTGCCTGGAGTCCCGACCCGGGGAGTTTTAATTCACCCCTCCACTTT.

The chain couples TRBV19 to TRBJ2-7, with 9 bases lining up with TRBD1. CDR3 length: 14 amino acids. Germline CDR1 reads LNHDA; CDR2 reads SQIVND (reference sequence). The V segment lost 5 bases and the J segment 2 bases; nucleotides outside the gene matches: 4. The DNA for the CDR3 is TGTGCCAGTAGTCAATACAGGGGGCCCTACGAGCAGTACTTC. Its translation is CASSQYRGPYEQYF.

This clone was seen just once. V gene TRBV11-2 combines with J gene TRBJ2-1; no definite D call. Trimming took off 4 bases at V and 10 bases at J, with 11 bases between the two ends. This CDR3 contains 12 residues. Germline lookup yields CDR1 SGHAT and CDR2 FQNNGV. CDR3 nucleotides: TGTGCCAGCAGCTCTCTAAAAGAGGAGCAGTTCTTC. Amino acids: CASSSLKEEQFF. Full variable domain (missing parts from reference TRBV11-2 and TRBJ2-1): EAGVAQSPRYKIIEKRQSVAFWCNPISGHATLYWYQQILGQGPKLLIQFQNNGVVDDSQLPKDRFSAERLKGVDSTLKIQPAKLEDSAVYLCASSSLKEEQFFGPGTRLTVL.

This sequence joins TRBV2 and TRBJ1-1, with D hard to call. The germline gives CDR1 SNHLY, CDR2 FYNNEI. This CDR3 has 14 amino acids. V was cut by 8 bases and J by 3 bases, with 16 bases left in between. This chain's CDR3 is CASGADAGDTEAFF. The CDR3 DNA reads TGTGCCAGCGGAGCAGATGCGGGAGACACTGAAGCTTTCTTT.

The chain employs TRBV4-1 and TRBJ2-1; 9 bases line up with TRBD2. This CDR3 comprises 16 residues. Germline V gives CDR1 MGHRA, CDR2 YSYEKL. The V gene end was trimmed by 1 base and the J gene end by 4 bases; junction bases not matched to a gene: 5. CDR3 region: CASSQVAGGMYNEQFF. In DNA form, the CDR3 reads TGCGCCAGCAGCCAAGTGGCGGGGGGGATGTACAATGAGCAGTTCTTC.

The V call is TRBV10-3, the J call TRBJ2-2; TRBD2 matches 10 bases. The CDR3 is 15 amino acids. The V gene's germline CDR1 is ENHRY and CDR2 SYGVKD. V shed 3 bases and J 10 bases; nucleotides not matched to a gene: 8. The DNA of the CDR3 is TGTGCCATCAGTGATTTGAGCGGGGGGGCCAAGGAGCTGTTTTTT. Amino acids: CAISDLSGGAKELFF.

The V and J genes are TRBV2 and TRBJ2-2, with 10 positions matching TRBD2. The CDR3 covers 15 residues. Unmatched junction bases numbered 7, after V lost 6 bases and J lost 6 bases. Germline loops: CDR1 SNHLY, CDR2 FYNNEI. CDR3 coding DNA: TGTGCCAGCAGCCCCAGCGGGGGGGTTCCCGGGGAGCTGTTTTTT. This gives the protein CASSPSGGVPGELFF. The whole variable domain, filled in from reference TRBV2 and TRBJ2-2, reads EPEVTQTPSHQVTQMGQEVILRCVPISNHLYFYWYRQILGQKVEFLVSFYNNEISEKSEIFDDQFSVERPDGSNFTLKIRSTKLEDSAMYFCASSPSGGVPGELFFGEGSRLTVL.

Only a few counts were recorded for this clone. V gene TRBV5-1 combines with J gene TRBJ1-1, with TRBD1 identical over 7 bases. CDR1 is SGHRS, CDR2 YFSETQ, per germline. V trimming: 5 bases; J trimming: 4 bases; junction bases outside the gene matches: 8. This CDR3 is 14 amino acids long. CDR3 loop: CASSKDRVRTEAFF. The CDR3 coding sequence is TGCGCCAGCAGTAAAGACAGGGTTCGCACTGAAGCTTTCTTT.

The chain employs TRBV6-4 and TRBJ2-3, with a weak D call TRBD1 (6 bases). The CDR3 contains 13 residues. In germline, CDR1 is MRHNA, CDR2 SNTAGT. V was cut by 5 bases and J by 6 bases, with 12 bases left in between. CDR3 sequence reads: CASSNREADTQYF. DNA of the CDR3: TGTGCCAGCAGTAACAGGGAAGCGGATACGCAGTATTTT.

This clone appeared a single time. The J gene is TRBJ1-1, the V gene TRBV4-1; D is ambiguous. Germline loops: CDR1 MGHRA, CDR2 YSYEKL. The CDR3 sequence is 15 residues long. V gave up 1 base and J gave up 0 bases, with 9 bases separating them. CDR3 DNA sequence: TGCGCCAGCAGCCAAGTCGGGGTTTTGAACACTGAAGCTTTCTTT. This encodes CASSQVGVLNTEAFF.

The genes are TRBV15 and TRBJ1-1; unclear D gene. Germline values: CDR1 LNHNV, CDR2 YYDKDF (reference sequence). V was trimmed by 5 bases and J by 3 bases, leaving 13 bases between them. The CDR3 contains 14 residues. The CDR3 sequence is CATSLAPEDTEAFF. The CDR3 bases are TGTGCCACCAGCCTCGCACCGGAGGACACTGAAGCTTTCTTT. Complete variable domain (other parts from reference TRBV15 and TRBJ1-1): DAMVIQNPRYQVTQFGKPVTLSCSQTLNHNVMYWYQQKSSQAPKLLFHYYDKDFNNEADTPDNFQSRRPNTSFCFLDIRSPGLGDTAMYLCATSLAPEDTEAFFGQGTRLTVV.

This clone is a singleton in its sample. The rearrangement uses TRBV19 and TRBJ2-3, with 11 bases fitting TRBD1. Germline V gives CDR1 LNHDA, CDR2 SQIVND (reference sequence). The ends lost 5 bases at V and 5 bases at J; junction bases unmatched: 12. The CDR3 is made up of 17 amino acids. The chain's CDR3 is CASSHEIGQGAIDTQYF. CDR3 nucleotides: TGTGCCAGTAGTCACGAGATAGGACAGGGGGCGATAGATACGCAGTATTTT. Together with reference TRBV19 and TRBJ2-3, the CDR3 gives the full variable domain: DGGITQSPKYLFRKEGQNVTLSCEQNLNHDAMYWYRQDPGQGLRLIYYSQIVNDFQKGDIAEGYSVSREKKESFPLTVTSAQKNPTAFYLCASSHEIGQGAIDTQYFGPGTRLTVL.

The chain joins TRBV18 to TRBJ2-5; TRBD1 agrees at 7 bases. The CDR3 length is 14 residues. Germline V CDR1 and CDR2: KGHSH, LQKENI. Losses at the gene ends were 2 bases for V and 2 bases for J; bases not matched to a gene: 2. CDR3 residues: CASSPRQGQETQYF. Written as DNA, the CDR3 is TGTGCCAGCTCACCAAGACAGGGACAAGAGACCCAGTACTTC. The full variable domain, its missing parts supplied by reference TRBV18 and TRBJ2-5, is NAGVMQNPRHLVRRRGQEARLRCSPMKGHSHVYWYRQLPEEGLKFMVYLQKENIIDESGMPKERFSAEFPKEGPSILRIQQVVRGDSAAYFCASSPRQGQETQYFGPGTRLLVL.

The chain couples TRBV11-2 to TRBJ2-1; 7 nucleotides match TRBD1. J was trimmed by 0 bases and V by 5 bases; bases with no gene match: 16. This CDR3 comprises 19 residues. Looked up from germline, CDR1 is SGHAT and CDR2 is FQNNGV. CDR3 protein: CASSRTGVSEVLSYNEQFF. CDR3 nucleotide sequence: TGTGCCAGCAGCCGAACAGGGGTGAGTGAGGTCCTCTCCTACAATGAGCAGTTCTTC.

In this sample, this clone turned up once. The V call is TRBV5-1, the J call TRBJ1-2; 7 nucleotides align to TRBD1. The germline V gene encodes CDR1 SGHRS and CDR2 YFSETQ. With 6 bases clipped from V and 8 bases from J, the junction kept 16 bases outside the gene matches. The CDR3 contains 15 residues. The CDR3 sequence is CASIQTPTGFGGYTF. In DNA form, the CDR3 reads TGCGCCAGCATTCAAACCCCGACAGGGTTTGGAGGCTACACCTTC.

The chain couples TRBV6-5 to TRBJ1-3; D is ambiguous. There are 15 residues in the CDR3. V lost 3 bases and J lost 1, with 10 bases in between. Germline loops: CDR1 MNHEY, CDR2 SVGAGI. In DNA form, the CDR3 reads TGTGCCAGCAGTTATTCGGTTAGATCTGGAAACACCATATATTTT. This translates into CASSYSVRSGNTIYF.

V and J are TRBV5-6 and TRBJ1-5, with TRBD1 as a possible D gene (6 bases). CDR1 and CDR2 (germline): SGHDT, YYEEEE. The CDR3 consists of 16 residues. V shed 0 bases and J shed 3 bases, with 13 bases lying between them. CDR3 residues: CASSLGADSPNQPQHF. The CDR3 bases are TGTGCCAGCAGCTTGGGGGCGGACAGCCCCAATCAGCCCCAGCATTTT.

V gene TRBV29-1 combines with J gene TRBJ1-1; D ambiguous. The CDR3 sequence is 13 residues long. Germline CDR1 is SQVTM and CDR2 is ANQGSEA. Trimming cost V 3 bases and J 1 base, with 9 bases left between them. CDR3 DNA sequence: TGCAGCGTTGACAAAGGAGGGAACACTGAAGCTTTCTTT. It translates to CSVDKGGNTEAFF.

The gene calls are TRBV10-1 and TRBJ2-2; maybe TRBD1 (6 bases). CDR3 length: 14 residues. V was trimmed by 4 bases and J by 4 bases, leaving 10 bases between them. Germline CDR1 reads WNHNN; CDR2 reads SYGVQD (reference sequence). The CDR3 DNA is TGCGCCAGCAGTGCGACAGGAATCACCGGGGAGCTGTTTTTT. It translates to CASSATGITGELFF.

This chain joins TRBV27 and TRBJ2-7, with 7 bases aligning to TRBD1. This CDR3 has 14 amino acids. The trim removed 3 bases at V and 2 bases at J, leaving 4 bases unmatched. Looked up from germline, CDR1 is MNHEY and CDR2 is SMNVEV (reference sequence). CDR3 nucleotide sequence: TGTGCCAGCAGTTTCACAGGGGTCCCCTACGAGCAGTACTTC. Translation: CASSFTGVPYEQYF.

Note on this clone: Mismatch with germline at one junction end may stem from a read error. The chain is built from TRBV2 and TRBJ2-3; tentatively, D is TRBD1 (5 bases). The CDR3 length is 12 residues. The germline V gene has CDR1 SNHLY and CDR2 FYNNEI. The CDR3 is CASSEDTDTQYF. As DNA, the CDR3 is TGTGCCAGCAGTGAGGACACAGATACGCAATATTTT.

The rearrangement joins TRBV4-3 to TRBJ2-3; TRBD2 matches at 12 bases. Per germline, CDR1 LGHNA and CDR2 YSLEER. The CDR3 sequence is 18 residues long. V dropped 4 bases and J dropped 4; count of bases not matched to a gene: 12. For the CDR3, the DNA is TGCGCCAGCAGCCCAAACGATAGGTCTAGCGGGGGGGCAGATACGCAGTATTTT. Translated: CASSPNDRSSGGADTQYF.

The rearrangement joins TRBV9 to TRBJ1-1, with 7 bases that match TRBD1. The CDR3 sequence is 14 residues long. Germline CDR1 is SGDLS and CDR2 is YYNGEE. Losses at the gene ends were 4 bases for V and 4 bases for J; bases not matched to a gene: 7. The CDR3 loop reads CASSQGGLGTEAFF. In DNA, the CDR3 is TGTGCCAGCAGCCAGGGGGGACTGGGCACTGAAGCTTTCTTT.

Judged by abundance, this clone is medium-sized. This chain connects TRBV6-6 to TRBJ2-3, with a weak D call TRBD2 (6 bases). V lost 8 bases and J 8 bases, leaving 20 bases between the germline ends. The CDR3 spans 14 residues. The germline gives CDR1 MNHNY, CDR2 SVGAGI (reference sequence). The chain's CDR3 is CASAVAGDSGTQYF. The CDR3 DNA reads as TGTGCCAGCGCAGTCGCCGGGGACTCGGGTACGCAGTATTTT.

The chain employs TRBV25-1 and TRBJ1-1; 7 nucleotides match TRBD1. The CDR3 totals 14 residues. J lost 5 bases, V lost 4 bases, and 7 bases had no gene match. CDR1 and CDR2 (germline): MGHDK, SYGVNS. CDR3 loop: CASSATGARTEAFF. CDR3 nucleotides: TGTGCCAGCAGTGCCACAGGGGCGAGGACTGAAGCTTTCTTT.

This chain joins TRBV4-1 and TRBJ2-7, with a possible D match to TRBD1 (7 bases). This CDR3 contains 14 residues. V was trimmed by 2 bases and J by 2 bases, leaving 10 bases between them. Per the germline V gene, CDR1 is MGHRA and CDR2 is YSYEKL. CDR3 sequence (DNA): TGCGCCAGCAGCCAAATCAGGGGGGCCTACGAGCAGTACTTC. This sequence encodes CASSQIRGAYEQYF.

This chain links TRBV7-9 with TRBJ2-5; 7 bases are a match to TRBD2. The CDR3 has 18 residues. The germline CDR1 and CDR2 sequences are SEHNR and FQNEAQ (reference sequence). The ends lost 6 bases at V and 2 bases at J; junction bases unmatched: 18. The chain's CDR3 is CASRPRVVVRGEQETQYF. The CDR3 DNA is TGTGCCAGCAGGCCTCGGGTAGTGGTACGGGGGGAGCAAGAGACCCAGTACTTC. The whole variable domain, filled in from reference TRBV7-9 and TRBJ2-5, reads DTGVSQNPRHKITKRGQNVTFRCDPISEHNRLYWYRQTLGQGPEFLTYFQNEAQLEKSRLLSDRFSAERPKGSFSTLEIQRTEQGDSAMYLCASRPRVVVRGEQETQYFGPGTRLLVL.

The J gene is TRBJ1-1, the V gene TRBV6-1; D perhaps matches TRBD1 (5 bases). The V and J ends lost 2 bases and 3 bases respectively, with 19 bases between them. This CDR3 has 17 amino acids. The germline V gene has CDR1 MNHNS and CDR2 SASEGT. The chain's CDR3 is CASSEIVGGSLDTEAFF. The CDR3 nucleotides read TGTGCCAGCAGTGAAATCGTGGGGGGTTCGTTAGACACTGAAGCTTTCTTT.

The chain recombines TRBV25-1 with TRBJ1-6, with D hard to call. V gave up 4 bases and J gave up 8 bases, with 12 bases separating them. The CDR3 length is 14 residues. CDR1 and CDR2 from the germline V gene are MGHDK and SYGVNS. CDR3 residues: CASSVKGGHSPLHF. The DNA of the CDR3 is TGTGCCAGCAGTGTAAAGGGCGGGCATTCACCCCTCCACTTT.

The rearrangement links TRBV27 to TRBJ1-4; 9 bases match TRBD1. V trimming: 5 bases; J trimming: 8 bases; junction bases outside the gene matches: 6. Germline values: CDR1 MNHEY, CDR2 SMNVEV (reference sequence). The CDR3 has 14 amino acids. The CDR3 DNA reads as TGTGCCAGCAGTCCGTGGACAGGGGAAGAAAAACTGTTTTTT. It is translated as CASSPWTGEEKLFF.